This is a list of T cell receptor beta chains from one sample in a study of tumor-infiltrating lymphocytes in primary liver carcinoma. TCRdb reprocessed the multiplex PCR reads via MiXCR and lists one record per CDR3 protein. This sample has 90,000 to 150,000 distinct CDR3 sequences, with roughly three fifths found just once. Sequenced material: liver tumor tissue from sampling region 1. All receptors come from a woman aged 60-75 years with primary liver carcinoma and hepatitis B virus infection. CDR3s leave out the opening cysteine and the closing phenylalanine or tryptophan. The order of the fields is V gene, CDR3 protein.

TRBV11-2 ASNLQGTGNEQF
TRBV11-2 ASSSESASEHF
TRBV6-2/TRBV6-3 TSSTGFEQY
TRBV5-5 ASSFTSGRAPVADGSYNEQF
TRBV14 AINQTAGTGLLTDTQY
TRBV5-6 ASSYGTPNYGYT
TRBV29-1 SATPGGENYDYT
TRBV6-5 TSSYSTGWGYT
TRBV5-1 ASSVTRGSEKLF
TRBV11-2 ASSLQASWTNVLT
TRBV28 ASSPGFVGQY
TRBV11-2 VSSLEPNTGELL
TRBV11-2 ASSLTASVDTLY